The 25 T cell receptor beta chains in this list originate from one sample, sequenced in a study of graft-versus-host responses after intestinal transplantation. The table came from immunoSEQ multiplex PCR; TCRdb's copy has only in-frame clones and leaves some out. The table records roughly 70,000 clones, about nine tenths of them present only once. The material sequenced was bone marrow, taken approximately 100 weeks after intestinal transplantation. These receptors were collected from a human patient who received an intestinal transplant, so some T cells may come from the graft donor.

The chain has TRBV27 and TRBJ2-7; D unresolved. CDR1 and CDR2 from the germline V gene are MNHEY and SMNVEV (reference sequence). The CDR3 has 11 amino acids. Trimming took off 4 bases at V and 3 bases at J, with 4 bases between the two ends. The CDR3 sequence: CASSSGYEQYF. The DNA for the CDR3 is TGTGCCAGCAGTTCAGGCTACGAGCAGTACTTC.

This chain connects TRBV7-6 to TRBJ1-2; a weak D match, TRBD1 (5 bases). The CDR3 consists of 15 residues. Trimming shortened V by 7 bases and J by 3 bases, and 18 bases separated the two germline ends. Germline CDR1 SGHVS, CDR2 FNYEAQ. The CDR3 loop is CASTLEAGTDYGYTF. CDR3 DNA sequence: TGTGCCAGCACCCTAGAGGCAGGGACCGACTATGGCTACACCTTC.

The J gene is TRBJ1-4, the V gene TRBV5-6, with D unresolved. V lost 2 bases to trimming and J lost 8 bases, with 7 bases between them. The CDR3 consists of 12 residues. CDR1 is SGHDT, CDR2 YYEEEE, per germline. The CDR3 loop is CASSFQTEKLFF. DNA of the CDR3: TGTGCCAGCAGCTTCCAGACCGAAAAACTGTTTTTT.

The J gene is TRBJ2-7, the V gene TRBV6-1, with D perhaps TRBD2 (5 bases). The CDR3 loop spans 13 amino acids. Germline CDR1 MNHNS, CDR2 SASEGT. V lost 10 bases, J lost 0 bases, and 13 bases lay in between. CDR3 protein: CAIGLTLSYEQYF. The CDR3 nucleotides read TGTGCCATCGGACTTACGCTCTCCTACGAGCAGTACTTC.

V usage is TRBV5-4 and J usage is TRBJ1-2; no clear D. The germline V gene encodes CDR1 SGHNT and CDR2 YYREEE (reference sequence). V lost 4 bases and J 5 bases, leaving 21 bases between the germline ends. CDR3 size: 16 residues. CDR3 protein: CASSPSAGFRLYGYTF. The CDR3 DNA sequence: TGTGCCAGCAGCCCTTCGGCCGGGTTCCGCCTGTATGGCTACACCTTC.

The genes are TRBV5-1 and TRBJ1-4, with D maybe TRBD1 (5 bases). Per the germline V gene, CDR1 is SGHRS and CDR2 is YFSETQ. The CDR3 is made up of 15 amino acids. Trimming shortened V by 2 bases and J by 5 bases, and 13 bases separated the two germline ends. CDR3 region: CASSFLGEPNEKLFF. DNA of the CDR3: TGCGCCAGCAGCTTCCTGGGGGAGCCGAATGAAAAACTGTTTTTT. Supplemented by reference TRBV5-1 and TRBJ1-4, the full variable domain reads KAGVTQTPRYLIKTRGQQVTLSCSPISGHRSVSWYQQTPGQGLQFLFEYFSETQRNKGNFPGRFSGRQFSNSRSEMNVSTLELGDSALYLCASSFLGEPNEKLFFGSGTQLSVL.

This chain uses TRBV9 with TRBJ2-1, with 7 positions matching TRBD2. Germline values: CDR1 SGDLS, CDR2 YYNGEE. V lost 1 base, J lost 5 bases, and 3 bases stayed unmatched. The length of the CDR3 is 14 residues. This chain's CDR3 is CASSVWSGDNEQFF. The CDR3 coding sequence is TGTGCCAGCAGCGTATGGAGCGGGGACAATGAGCAGTTCTTC.

The chain joins TRBV7-2 to TRBJ2-2; 10 bases are shared with TRBD2. The CDR3 consists of 17 residues. With 1 base clipped from V and 4 bases from J, the junction kept 6 bases outside the gene matches. Germline CDR1 SGHTA, CDR2 FQGNSA. CDR3 amino acids: CASSLGGTSDGTGELFF. In nucleotides, the CDR3 is TGTGCCAGCAGCTTAGGAGGGACTAGCGATGGCACCGGGGAGCTGTTTTTT.

This clone was found once. The CDR3 DNA is TGTGCCAGCAGCTTAGATGCAGATGAGCAGTTCTTC. Its translation: CASSLDADEQFF. This chain connects TRBV11-2 to TRBJ2-1, with unresolved D. The V gene's germline CDR1 is SGHAT and CDR2 FQNNGV. V was trimmed by 0 bases and J by 8 bases, leaving 5 bases between them. The CDR3 is 12 amino acids.

V and J are TRBV9 and TRBJ2-2; 7 nucleotides align to TRBD2. Germline values: CDR1 SGDLS, CDR2 YYNGEE. This CDR3 contains 18 residues. V was clipped by 4 bases and J by 1 base; unmatched bases: 13. CDR3 sequence: CASSTTDGLAENTGELFF. CDR3 DNA sequence: TGTGCCAGCAGCACAACGGACGGGCTAGCGGAGAACACCGGGGAGCTGTTTTTT.

The chain carries TRBV19 and TRBJ2-7; perhaps TRBD2 as D (5 bases). This CDR3 has 15 amino acids. Germline-derived CDR1 and CDR2 are LNHDA and SQIVND (reference sequence). With 5 bases removed from V and 0 bases from J, the gap between germline ends came to 14 bases. The CDR3 spells CASSSAGAYSYEQYF. The CDR3 DNA is TGTGCCAGTAGTTCGGCGGGCGCCTACTCCTACGAGCAGTACTTC.

The table lists this clone with a count of one. The V gene is TRBV5-6, the J gene TRBJ2-7, with no clear D. V was shortened by 1 base and J by 7 bases, with 21 bases between the two germline ends. This CDR3 region has 16 residues. Germline V gene sequence: CDR1 SGHDT, CDR2 YYEEEE. CDR3 loop: CASSLILDERSDEQYF. In nucleotides, the CDR3 is TGTGCCAGCAGCTTGATTCTGGACGAGAGGAGTGATGAGCAGTACTTC.

CDR3 sequence (DNA): TGTGCCAGTAGTATGTACTTTAGGGCTAGCAATCAGCCCCAGCATTTT. Residues: CASSMYFRASNQPQHF. The chain links TRBV19 to TRBJ1-5; D remains ambiguous. Germline values: CDR1 LNHDA, CDR2 SQIVND (reference sequence). Trimming removed 3 bases from V and 0 bases from J, with 12 bases in between. The CDR3 totals 16 residues.

The chain uses TRBV7-2 and TRBJ2-7, with a weak D call TRBD1 (5 bases). This CDR3 region has 14 residues. V shed 1 base and J shed 1 base, with 8 bases lying between them. Germline V CDR1 and CDR2: SGHTA, FQGNSA. The CDR3 DNA reads as TGTGCCAGCAGCTTAGACGCAGGGTCCTACGAGCAGTACTTC. Translation gives CASSLDAGSYEQYF.

The chain links TRBV28 to TRBJ1-2; TRBD1 matches 11 bases. Germline CDR1 and CDR2: MDHEN and SYDVKM. Trimming cost V 6 bases and J 4 bases; bases outside gene matches: 7. The CDR3 length is 15 residues. The CDR3 nucleotides read TGTGCCAGCAGAACCCCCGGGACAGGGGGCTATGGCTACACCTTC. Protein product: CASRTPGTGGYGYTF.

The V gene is TRBV10-3, the J gene TRBJ1-1; D gene uncertain. The V gene lost 11 bases and the J gene lost 1 base, with 8 bases spanning the gap. The CDR3 is 11 residues long. Germline values: CDR1 ENHRY, CDR2 SYGVKD. This CDR3 reads CASVGNTEAFF. In nucleotides, the CDR3 is TGTGCCTCCGTAGGGAACACTGAAGCTTTCTTT.

The chain uses TRBV4-1 and TRBJ2-1; D uncertain. The V end was cut by 4 bases, the J end by 7 bases, with 14 bases between. The CDR3 consists of 14 residues. Germline V CDR1 and CDR2: MGHRA, YSYEKL. The CDR3 DNA is TGCGCCAGCAGCCGAGACCTAAACAATAATGAGCAGTTCTTC. This sequence encodes CASSRDLNNNEQFF.

This clone appeared once. This sequence joins TRBV29-1 and TRBJ1-5, with D possibly matching TRBD1 (6 bases). CDR1 and CDR2 from the germline V gene are SQVTM and ANQGSEA. The V gene lost 0 bases and the J gene lost 3 bases, with 15 bases spanning the gap. CDR3 size: 16 residues. The CDR3 coding sequence is TGCAGCGTTGAAGATCGGACCGGGACACCCAATCAGCCCCAGCATTTT. Encoded protein: CSVEDRTGTPNQPQHF.

The gene calls are TRBV7-9 and TRBJ2-1; D gene unclear. This CDR3 comprises 11 residues. The germline CDR1 and CDR2 sequences are SEHNR and FQNEAQ (reference sequence). V lost 8 bases, J lost 9 bases, and 11 bases lay in between. The CDR3 DNA reads TGTGCCAGCCAAGCCCGTGGTGAGCAGTTCTTC. Residues: CASQARGEQFF.

J is TRBJ2-7 and V is TRBV9; D unresolved. Germline V gene data show CDR1 as SGDLS and CDR2 as YYNGEE. This CDR3 is built from 16 residues. V was shortened by 0 bases and J by 2 bases, with 15 bases between the two germline ends. CDR3 sequence reads: CASSVGVGGPTYEQYF. The CDR3 bases are TGTGCCAGCAGCGTAGGGGTTGGCGGACCGACCTACGAGCAGTACTTC.

The V gene is TRBV5-5, the J gene TRBJ1-2; D is perhaps TRBD1 (6 bases). Trimming pared 3 bases from V and 6 bases from J, leaving 21 bases between. The CDR3 sequence is 16 residues long. The germline V gene has CDR1 SGHKS and CDR2 YYEKEE (reference sequence). The CDR3 sequence is CASSWTAILFDHGYTF. Here the CDR3 DNA reads TGTGCCAGCAGCTGGACAGCTATTTTATTCGATCATGGCTACACCTTC.

This chain uses TRBV12-2 with TRBJ1-2; no DNA check was done on the table's D call, TRBD1. TRBV12-2 is shown as a pseudogene. The CDR3 has 18 residues. CDR3 coding DNA: TGTGCAAGTCGCTTCCATCCCCGGGGACAGGGGGCAGACTATGGCTACACCTTC. Translated, it gives CASRFHPRGQGADYGYTF.

CDR3 bases: TGTGCCAGCAGTTACTTGACTCCCAGGGATACGCAGTATTTT. Residues: CASSYLTPRDTQYF. V and J are TRBV6-5 and TRBJ2-3; D is unresolved. The CDR3 length is 14 residues. The germline V gene encodes CDR1 MNHEY and CDR2 SVGAGI. Between the trimmed V and J ends, which lost 1 base and 6 bases, there was a span of 11 bases.

This clone showed up just a few times. The chain employs TRBV19 and TRBJ1-2; D is ambiguous. The germline V and J ends were trimmed by 7 bases and 2 bases, with 17 bases remaining between them. The germline CDR1 and CDR2 sequences are LNHDA and SQIVND (reference sequence). CDR3 length equals 15 residues. The CDR3 nucleotides are TGTGCCAGTACCCCTCTCGACATTGAGAACTATGGCTACACCTTC. It is translated as CASTPLDIENYGYTF.

The rearrangement links TRBV27 to TRBJ1-5, with 10 bases lining up with TRBD1. The CDR3 is 14 amino acids. Germline CDR1 MNHEY, CDR2 SMNVEV (reference sequence). Unmatched junction bases numbered 2, after V lost 3 bases and J lost 6 bases. The CDR3 is CASSFRDRGQPQHF. DNA for the CDR3: TGTGCCAGCAGTTTCCGGGACAGGGGTCAGCCCCAGCATTTT.